The 17 T cell receptor beta chains presented below share a single source sample, sequenced in a study of shared clonotypes between healthy human individuals. Sequencing was performed with immunoSEQ multiplex PCR; in TCRdb, only in-frame clones are kept and a portion is missing. The table has some 700,000 clones, 90% seen once. Sequencing was carried out using memory CD8+ T cells from PBMCs. Sample subset: CD45RO+ cells pooled with CCR7-negative TemRA cells. The receptors were gathered from a man younger than 35 in good health. Some clones in this sample may be carry-over from other donors' samples.

The V call is TRBV10-3, the J call TRBJ2-7; 10 nucleotides line up with TRBD2. CDR1 is ENHRY, CDR2 SYGVKD, per germline. With 2 bases clipped from V and 1 base from J, the junction kept 11 bases outside the gene matches. The CDR3 sequence is 18 residues long. This CDR3 is CAISELPGLAEYSYEQYF. The CDR3 nucleotides are TGTGCCATCAGTGAGCTCCCAGGACTAGCGGAATATTCCTACGAGCAGTACTTC.

J is TRBJ2-7 and V is TRBV7-2; D is uncertain. The CDR3 is 11 residues long. The germline V gene encodes CDR1 SGHTA and CDR2 FQGNSA. Trimming removed 5 bases from V and 4 bases from J, with 6 bases in between. DNA for the CDR3: TGTGCCAGCAGCAACGGTTACGAGCAGTACTTC. It specifies CASSNGYEQYF.

The chain employs TRBV27 and TRBJ2-5; weak D call: TRBD2 (6 bases). Germline-derived CDR1 and CDR2 are MNHEY and SMNVEV (reference sequence). V lost 11 bases and J lost 4, with 17 bases in between. The CDR3 spans 13 residues. For the CDR3, the DNA is TGTGCCGGCCGGAGGGAGAAGTTAGAGACCCAGTACTTC. Amino acid sequence: CAGRREKLETQYF.

The chain recombines TRBV11-2 with TRBJ2-5; D is ambiguous. The length of the CDR3 is 14 residues. Germline CDR1 SGHAT, CDR2 FQNNGV. Trimming took off 0 bases at V and 5 bases at J, with 10 bases between the two ends. CDR3 region: CASSLEPRRETQYF. The CDR3 region has the DNA TGTGCCAGCAGCTTAGAGCCCCGCCGGGAGACCCAGTACTTC.

The chain links TRBV25-1 to TRBJ2-2, with D tentatively TRBD1 (6 bases). The ends were cut back, 2 bases at V and 2 bases at J, with 9 bases in the middle. This CDR3 is built from 15 residues. Per the germline V gene, CDR1 is MGHDK and CDR2 is SYGVNS. As DNA, the CDR3 is TGTGCCAGCAGTGAACGACAGGCCAACACCGGGGAGCTGTTTTTT. As protein: CASSERQANTGELFF.

The gene calls are TRBV5-6 and TRBJ2-5, with a possible D match to TRBD2 (7 bases). Trimming took off 8 bases at V and 5 bases at J, with 25 bases between the two ends. Germline V CDR1 and CDR2: SGHDT, YYEEEE. This CDR3 region has 16 residues. CDR3 amino acids: CASIPVRGAVMETQYF. The CDR3 DNA sequence: TGTGCCAGTATACCGGTTCGGGGGGCCGTGATGGAGACCCAGTACTTC.

The chain employs TRBV5-5 and TRBJ2-3, with D possibly being TRBD1 (6 bases). Trimming removed 4 bases at V and 0 bases at J, with 12 bases between. Germline V gene sequence: CDR1 SGHKS, CDR2 YYEKEE (reference sequence). The CDR3 loop spans 15 amino acids. This chain's CDR3 is CASSPQGWSTDTQYF. Written as DNA, the CDR3 is TGTGCCAGCAGCCCACAGGGCTGGAGCACAGATACGCAGTATTTT.

The chain links TRBV7-9 to TRBJ1-4; D is possibly TRBD1 (6 bases). From germline, CDR1 is SEHNR and CDR2 FQNEAQ (reference sequence). The length of the CDR3 is 15 residues. V dropped 6 bases and J dropped 2 bases, with 13 bases sitting between them. The CDR3 loop is CASSQRQETNEKLFF. DNA for the CDR3: TGTGCCAGCAGTCAACGACAGGAGACTAATGAAAAACTGTTTTTT.

The V call is TRBV9, the J call TRBJ2-5; 9 bases map to TRBD2. CDR3 size: 15 residues. The V segment lost 4 bases and the J segment 5 bases; nucleotides outside the gene matches: 9. Germline assignment: CDR1 SGDLS and CDR2 YYNGEE. The CDR3 here is CASSPAGGQGETQYF. The CDR3 DNA follows: TGTGCCAGCAGCCCAGCGGGGGGCCAGGGGGAGACCCAGTACTTC.

The rearrangement uses TRBV29-1 and TRBJ2-7; 15 nucleotides match TRBD2. This CDR3 has 16 amino acids. Germline CDR1 and CDR2: SQVTM and ANQGSEA. The V and J ends lost 6 bases and 3 bases, in that order; junction bases with no gene match: 9. CDR3 residues: CSVAGLAGGSFYEQYF. The CDR3 DNA is TGCAGCGTGGCGGGACTAGCGGGAGGATCCTTCTACGAGCAGTACTTC.

V is TRBV7-9 and J is TRBJ2-5; 7 positions match TRBD1. The germline gives CDR1 SEHNR, CDR2 FQNEAQ (reference sequence). The CDR3 is made up of 15 amino acids. The trim removed 2 bases at V and 2 bases at J, leaving 5 bases unmatched. The CDR3: CASSLPGTVQETQYF. The CDR3 DNA reads TGTGCCAGCAGCTTACCTGGGACAGTACAAGAGACCCAGTACTTC. Full variable domain (outside the CDR3, taken from reference TRBV7-9 and TRBJ2-5): DTGVSQNPRHKITKRGQNVTFRCDPISEHNRLYWYRQTLGQGPEFLTYFQNEAQLEKSRLLSDRFSAERPKGSFSTLEIQRTEQGDSAMYLCASSLPGTVQETQYFGPGTRLLVL.

Details on this clone: Other DNA sequences in the sample encode the same CDR3. The chain employs TRBV9 and TRBJ2-1, with D possibly matching TRBD2 (5 bases). CDR1 and CDR2 from the germline V gene are SGDLS and YYNGEE. V dropped 2 bases and J dropped 5 bases, with 5 bases sitting between them. The CDR3 sequence is 12 residues long. The DNA of the CDR3 is TGTGCCAGCAGCGTGCGGGACAATGAGCAGTTCTTC. Its protein product is CASSVRDNEQFF.

The chain couples TRBV14 to TRBJ2-1; no definite D call. The V end was cut by 3 bases, the J end by 0 bases, with 15 bases between. The CDR3 extends over 17 amino acids. Germline V gives CDR1 SGHDN, CDR2 FVKESK. CDR3 bases: TGTGCCAGCAGCCAGCAAGACGGCGCCAGCTCCTACAATGAGCAGTTCTTC. Its protein product is CASSQQDGASSYNEQFF. The full variable domain, completed using reference TRBV14 and TRBJ2-1, is EAGVTQFPSHSVIEKGQTVTLRCDPISGHDNLYWYRRVMGKEIKFLLHFVKESKQDESGMPNNRFLAERTGGTYSTLKVQPAELEDSGVYFCASSQQDGASSYNEQFFGPGTRLTVL.

The rearrangement uses TRBV4-3 and TRBJ1-2; D is undetermined. V was pared by 0 bases and J by 0 bases, with 11 bases between. CDR1 and CDR2 from the germline V gene are LGHNA and YSLEER. This CDR3 spans 16 amino acids. In DNA form, the CDR3 reads TGCGCCAGCAGCCAAGACTTTGTCGGAGCTAACTATGGCTACACCTTC. It is translated as CASSQDFVGANYGYTF.

A single count supports this clone. The chain recombines TRBV27 with TRBJ1-5, with D perhaps matching TRBD1 (6 bases). The V end lost 2 bases, the J end lost 4 bases, and 6 bases lay between the germline ends. CDR3 length: 13 amino acids. CDR1 and CDR2 (germline): MNHEY, SMNVEV (reference sequence). CDR3 sequence: CASSLGTNQPQHF. The CDR3 DNA is TGTGCCAGCAGTTTAGGGACAAATCAGCCCCAGCATTTT.

The chain couples TRBV6-1 to TRBJ1-3; no clear D gene. The CDR3 is 16 residues long. Trimming removed 1 base from V and 0 bases from J, with 10 bases in between. Looked up from germline, CDR1 is MNHNS and CDR2 is SASEGT. CDR3 nucleotide sequence: TGTGCCAGCAGTGAAGGGCCCGATCTCTCTGGAAACACCATATATTTT. Its translation: CASSEGPDLSGNTIYF.

The chain couples TRBV19 to TRBJ2-7, with TRBD1 matching 8 bases. The length of the CDR3 is 15 residues. Germline V gene data show CDR1 as LNHDA and CDR2 as SQIVND (reference sequence). Trimming cost V 6 bases and J 1 base; bases outside gene matches: 8. CDR3 in DNA: TGTGCCAGTAGCGACAGGGGTCCGCCGTCCTACGAGCAGTACTTC. Its translation: CASSDRGPPSYEQYF.